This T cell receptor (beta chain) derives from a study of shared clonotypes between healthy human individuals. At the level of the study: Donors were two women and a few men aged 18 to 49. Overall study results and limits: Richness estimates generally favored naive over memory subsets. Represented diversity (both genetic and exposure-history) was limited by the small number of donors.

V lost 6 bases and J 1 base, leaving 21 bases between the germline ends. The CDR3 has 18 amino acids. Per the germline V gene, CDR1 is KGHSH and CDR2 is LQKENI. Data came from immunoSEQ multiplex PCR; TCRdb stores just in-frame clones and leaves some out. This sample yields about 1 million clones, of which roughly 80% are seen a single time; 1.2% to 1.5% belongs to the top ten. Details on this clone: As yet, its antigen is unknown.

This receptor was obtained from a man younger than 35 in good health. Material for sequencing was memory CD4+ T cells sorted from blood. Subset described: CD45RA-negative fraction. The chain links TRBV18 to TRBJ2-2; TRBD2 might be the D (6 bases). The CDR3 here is CASSPLRSGAGNTGELFF. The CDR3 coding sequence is TGTGCCAGCTCCCCCCTCCGCTCGGGAGCGGGGAACACCGGGGAGCTGTTTTTT.